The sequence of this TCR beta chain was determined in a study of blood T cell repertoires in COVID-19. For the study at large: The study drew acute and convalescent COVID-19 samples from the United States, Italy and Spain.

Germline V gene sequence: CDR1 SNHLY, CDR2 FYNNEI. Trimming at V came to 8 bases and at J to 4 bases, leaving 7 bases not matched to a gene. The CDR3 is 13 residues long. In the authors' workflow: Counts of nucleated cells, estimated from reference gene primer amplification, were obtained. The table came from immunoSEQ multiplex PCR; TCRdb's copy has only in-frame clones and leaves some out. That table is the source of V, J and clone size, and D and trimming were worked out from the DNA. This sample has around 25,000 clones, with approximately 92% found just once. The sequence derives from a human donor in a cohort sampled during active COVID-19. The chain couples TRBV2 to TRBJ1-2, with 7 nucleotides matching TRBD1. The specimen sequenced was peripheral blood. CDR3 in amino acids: CASGIGGRYGYTF. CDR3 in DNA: TGTGCCAGCGGTATAGGGGGCCGCTATGGCTACACCTTC.